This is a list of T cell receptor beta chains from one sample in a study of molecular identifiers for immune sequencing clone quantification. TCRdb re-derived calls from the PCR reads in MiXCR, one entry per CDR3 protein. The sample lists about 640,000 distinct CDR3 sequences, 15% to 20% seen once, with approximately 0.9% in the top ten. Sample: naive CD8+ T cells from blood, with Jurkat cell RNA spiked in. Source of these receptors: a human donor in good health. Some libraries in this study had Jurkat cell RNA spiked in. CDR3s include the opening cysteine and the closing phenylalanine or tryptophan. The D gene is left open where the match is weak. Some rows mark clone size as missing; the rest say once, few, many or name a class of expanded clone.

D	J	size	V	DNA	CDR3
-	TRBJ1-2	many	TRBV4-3	TGCGCCAGCAGCCAAGATTTCTCTTCCAGCCTCTATGGCTACACCTTC	CASSQDFSSSLYGYTF
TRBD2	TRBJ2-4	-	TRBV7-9	TGTGCCAGCAGCCCAAAGCCTAGCGGGAGGGCCGGAGGAAACATTCAGTACTTC	CASSPKPSGRAGGNIQYF
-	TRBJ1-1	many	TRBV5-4	TGTGCCAGCAGCAGAGCCGGTAACTTGAACACTGAAGCTTTCTTT	CASSRAGNLNTEAFF
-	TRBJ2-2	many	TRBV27	TGTGCCAGCAGTATAGGGGCCACCGGGGAGCTGTTTTTT	CASSIGATGELFF
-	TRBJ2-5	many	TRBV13	TGTGCCAGCAGCTTAAAATCGATTCTCCAAGAGACCCAGTACTTC	CASSLKSILQETQYF
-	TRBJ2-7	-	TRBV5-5	TGTGCCAGCAGCTTGGAGTGGCAGGGGAACTACGAGCAGTACTTC	CASSLEWQGNYEQYF
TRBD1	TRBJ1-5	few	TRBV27	TGTGCCAGCAGTTTCAGGGGGCTACAGCCCCAGCATTTT	CASSFRGLQPQHF
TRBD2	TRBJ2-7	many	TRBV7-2	TGTGCCAGCAGCTTAGAGTGGGGCGGGGGGGCCTACGAGCAGTACTTC	CASSLEWGGGAYEQYF
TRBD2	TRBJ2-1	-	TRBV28	TGTGCCAGCAGTTCGACTAGCGGAATGTACAATGAGCAGTTCTTC	CASSSTSGMYNEQFF
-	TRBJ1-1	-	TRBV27	TGTGCCAGCAAATATCAGGGCGGTGGCACTGAAGCTTTCTTT	CASKYQGGGTEAFF
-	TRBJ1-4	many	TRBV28	TGTGCCAGCTGCCGTTCGTACATTAATGAAAAACTGTTTTTT	CASCRSYINEKLFF
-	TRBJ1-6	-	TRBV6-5	TGTGCCACCAGGCGTTCTATTTACTCAGACGGAGGGAGTTCACCCCTCCACTTT	CATRRSIYSDGGSSPLHF
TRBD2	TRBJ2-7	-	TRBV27	TGTGCCAGCAGCTTACACTCAAGCGGGAGCTACGAGCAGTACTTC	CASSLHSSGSYEQYF
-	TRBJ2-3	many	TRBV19	TGTGCCAGTAGTATTGGCGGACGGTACACAGATACGCAGTATTTT	CASSIGGRYTDTQYF
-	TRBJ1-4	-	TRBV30	TGTGCCTGGAGTACCGGACAGACTAATGAAAAACTGTTTTTT	CAWSTGQTNEKLFF
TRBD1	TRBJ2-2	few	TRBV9	TGTGCCAGCAGCGCGAACCCGGGACAGACGAACACCGGGGAGCTGTTTTTT	CASSANPGQTNTGELFF
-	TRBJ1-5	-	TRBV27	TGTGCCGGCAGTTTATCTCGCAATCAGCCCCAGCATTTT	CAGSLSRNQPQHF
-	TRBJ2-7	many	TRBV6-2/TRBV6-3	TGTGCCAGCAGTGAAGGGACTCACCACGAGCAGTACTTC	CASSEGTHHEQYF
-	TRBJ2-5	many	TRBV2	TGTGCCAGCTCTCTTCCTCCAAACGAGACCCAGTACTTC	CASSLPPNETQYF
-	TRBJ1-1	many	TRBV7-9	TGTGCCAGCAGCTTAGACGGCGGAGGGTTGACTGAAGCTTTCTTT	CASSLDGGGLTEAFF
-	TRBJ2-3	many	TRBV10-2	TGCGCCAGCAGCGAACAGGTCGCTAGCACAGATACGCAGTATTTT	CASSEQVASTDTQYF
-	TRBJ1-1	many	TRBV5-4	TGTGCCAGCAGCCGCGGTTTCCAGAACACTGAAGCTTTCTTT	CASSRGFQNTEAFF
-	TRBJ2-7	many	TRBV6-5	TGTGCCAGCAGCTCCATGGAGGTTACCTACGAGCAGTACTTC	CASSSMEVTYEQYF
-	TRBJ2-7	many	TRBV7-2	TGTGCCAGCAGCCTTGGACAGTCCCTTTCCTACGAGCAGTACTTC	CASSLGQSLSYEQYF
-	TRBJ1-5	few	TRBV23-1	TGCGCCAGCAGTCAATCTTGGGGGAAACAGGTAAATCAGCCCCAGCATTTT	CASSQSWGKQVNQPQHF
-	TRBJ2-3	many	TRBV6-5	TGTGCCAGCAGTTACGGGCAAGGCACCGATACGCAGTATTTT	CASSYGQGTDTQYF
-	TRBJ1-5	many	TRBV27	TGTGCCAGCAGTTTATCCCATGGGGGCAATCAGCCCCAGCATTTT	CASSLSHGGNQPQHF
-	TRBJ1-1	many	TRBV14	TGTGCCAGCAGCCAGCCAGGGTTCACTGAAGCTTTCTTT	CASSQPGFTEAFF
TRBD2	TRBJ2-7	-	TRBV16	TGTGCCAGCAGCTCCGCGGGGGTTAGATTTCGCTACGAGCAGTACTTC	CASSSAGVRFRYEQYF
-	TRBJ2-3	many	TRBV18	TGTGCCAGCTCACCACGGGACACCCGCACAGATACGCAGTATTTT	CASSPRDTRTDTQYF
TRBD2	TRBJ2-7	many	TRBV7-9	TGTGCCAGCAGCTTTGGGAATAGCGGGAGCTACGAGCAGTACTTC	CASSFGNSGSYEQYF
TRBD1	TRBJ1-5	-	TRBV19	TGTGCCAGTAGTAGACGCTCCCGGGACAGGGGTTTTAGTCAGCCCCAGCATTTT	CASSRRSRDRGFSQPQHF
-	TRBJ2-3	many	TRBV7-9	TGTGCCAGCAGCGACGGTTTTAGGGTCACAGATACGCAGTATTTT	CASSDGFRVTDTQYF
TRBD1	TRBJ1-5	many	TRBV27	TGTGCCAGCAGTTTTACAGGGGGGGATCAGCCCCAGCATTTT	CASSFTGGDQPQHF
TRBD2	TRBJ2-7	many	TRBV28	TGTGCCAGCACCCTGGGACTAGCGGGAAACTACGAGCAGTACTTC	CASTLGLAGNYEQYF
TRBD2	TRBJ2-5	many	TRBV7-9	TGTGCCAGCAGCTTGGGGACTAGCCGTCAAGAGACCCAGTACTTC	CASSLGTSRQETQYF
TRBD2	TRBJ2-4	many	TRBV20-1	TGCAGTGCTAGACCTAGCGGGAGTGCCAAAAACATTCAGTACTTC	CSARPSGSAKNIQYF
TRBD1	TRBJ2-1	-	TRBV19	TGTGCCAGTAGTCCAGATGGACAGGGGAGCTACAATGAGCAGTTCTTC	CASSPDGQGSYNEQFF
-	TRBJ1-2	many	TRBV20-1	TGCAGTGCTAGAGAAGGCTATGGCTACACCTTC	CSAREGYGYTF
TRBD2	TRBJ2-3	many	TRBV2	TGTGCCAGCAGTGCCTGGGGGGGAAGCACAGATACGCAGTATTTT	CASSAWGGSTDTQYF
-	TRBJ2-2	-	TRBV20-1	TGCAGTGCCGGACAGCCTAACACCGGGGAGCTGTTTTTT	CSAGQPNTGELFF
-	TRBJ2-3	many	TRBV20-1	TGCAGTGCTAGAGATCAGCGGGGCACAGATACGCAGTATTTT	CSARDQRGTDTQYF
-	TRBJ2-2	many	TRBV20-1	TGCAGTGCTACTCGTCAGGGTGTTAACACCGGGGAGCTGTTTTTT	CSATRQGVNTGELFF
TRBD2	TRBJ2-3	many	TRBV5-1	TGCGCCAGCAGCCAGACTAGCGGGGGGGACTACACAGATACGCAGTATTTT	CASSQTSGGDYTDTQYF
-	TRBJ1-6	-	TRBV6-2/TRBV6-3	TGTGCCAGCAGTAGATCCGGGACGGTGATCGACTATAATTCACCCCTCCGCTTT	CASSRSGTVIDYNSPLRF
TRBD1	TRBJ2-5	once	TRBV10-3	TGTGCCATCAGTGCCGGGACAGGGGGTTTAGAGGAGACCCAGTACTTC	CAISAGTGGLEETQYF
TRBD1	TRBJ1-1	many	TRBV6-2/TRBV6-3	TGTGCCAGCAGGGAGGGACAGGACACTGAAGCTTTCTTT	CASREGQDTEAFF
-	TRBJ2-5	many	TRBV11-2	TGTGCCAGCAGCCCAGGTTGGCAGAAACAAGAGACCCAGTACTTC	CASSPGWQKQETQYF